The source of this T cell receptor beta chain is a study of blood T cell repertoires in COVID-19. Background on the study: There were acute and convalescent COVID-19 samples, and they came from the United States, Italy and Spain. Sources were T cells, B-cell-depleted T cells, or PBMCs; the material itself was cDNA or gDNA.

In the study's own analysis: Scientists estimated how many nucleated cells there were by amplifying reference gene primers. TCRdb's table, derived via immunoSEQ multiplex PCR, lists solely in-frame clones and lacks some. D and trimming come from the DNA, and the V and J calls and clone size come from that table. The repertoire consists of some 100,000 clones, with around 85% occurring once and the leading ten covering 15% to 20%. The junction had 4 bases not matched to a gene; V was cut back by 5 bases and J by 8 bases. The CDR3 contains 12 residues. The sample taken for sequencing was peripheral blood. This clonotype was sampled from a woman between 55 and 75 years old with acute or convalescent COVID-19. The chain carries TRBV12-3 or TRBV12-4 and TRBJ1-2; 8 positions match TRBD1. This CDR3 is CASSPGGRGYTF. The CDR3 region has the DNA TGTGCCAGCAGTCCAGGGGGCCGAGGCTACACCTTC.